The entry that follows covers one TCR beta chain sequence. The target antigen is unknown. Libraries were made from RNA as TCR cDNA, using a modified protocol. TCRdb re-called the 5' RACE reads with MiXCR, one entry per CDR3 protein. The sample shows a few hundred thousand distinct CDR3 sequences, roughly 31% of them seen only once. This specimen comes from a study of identical twins' blood T cells. Findings and limits, study-wide: Environmental influences on twin similarity could not be excluded. Twins reportedly had markedly more similar V usage than unrelated donors, even among out-of-frame TCRbeta clonotypes. Top TCRbeta clonotypes were shared more with twin than unrelated donors.

The CDR3 totals 15 residues. CDR1 is SGHTA and CDR2 is FQGNSA in the germline V gene. V was trimmed by 4 bases and J by 3 bases, leaving 13 bases between them. This TCR was recovered from a woman aged 18-55 years in good health. Sequences were obtained from PBMCs. The chain recombines TRBV7-2 with TRBJ1-3; D possibly corresponds to TRBD1 (6 bases). This chain's CDR3 is CASSSHGQFGNTIYF. CDR3 DNA: TGTGCCAGCAGCTCACACGGACAGTTTGGAAACACCATATATTTT.